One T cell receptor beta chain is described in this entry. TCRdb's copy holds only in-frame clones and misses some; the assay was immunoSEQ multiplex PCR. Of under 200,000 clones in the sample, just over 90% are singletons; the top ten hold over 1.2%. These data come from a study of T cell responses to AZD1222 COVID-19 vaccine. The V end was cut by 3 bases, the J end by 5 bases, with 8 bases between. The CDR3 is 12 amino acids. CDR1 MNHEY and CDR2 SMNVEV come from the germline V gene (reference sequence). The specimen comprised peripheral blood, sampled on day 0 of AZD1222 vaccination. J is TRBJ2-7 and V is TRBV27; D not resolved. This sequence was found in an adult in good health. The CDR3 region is CASSFKGNEQYF. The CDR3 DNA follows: TGTGCCAGCAGTTTTAAAGGGAACGAGCAGTACTTC.